This T cell receptor (beta chain) originates from a study of control samples from healthy donors and cancer patients. Sequenced by immunoSEQ multiplex PCR; TCRdb stores in-frame clones only, minus some. The sample shows almost 40,000 clones, around 80% of them seen only once. This CDR3 contains 18 residues. The germline V gene has CDR1 SGHNT and CDR2 YENEEA. V dropped 0 bases and J dropped 0 bases, with 15 bases sitting between them. The clonotype originates from a woman aged 60 to 75 with lung cancer. This chain joins TRBV11-3 and TRBJ2-1; tentatively, D is TRBD2 (5 bases). The sequenced sample consisted of PBMCs. DNA for the CDR3: TGTGCCAGCAGCTTAGACCCGGGCTCCACTAGCTCCTACAATGAGCAGTTCTTC. The encoded protein is CASSLDPGSTSSYNEQFF.